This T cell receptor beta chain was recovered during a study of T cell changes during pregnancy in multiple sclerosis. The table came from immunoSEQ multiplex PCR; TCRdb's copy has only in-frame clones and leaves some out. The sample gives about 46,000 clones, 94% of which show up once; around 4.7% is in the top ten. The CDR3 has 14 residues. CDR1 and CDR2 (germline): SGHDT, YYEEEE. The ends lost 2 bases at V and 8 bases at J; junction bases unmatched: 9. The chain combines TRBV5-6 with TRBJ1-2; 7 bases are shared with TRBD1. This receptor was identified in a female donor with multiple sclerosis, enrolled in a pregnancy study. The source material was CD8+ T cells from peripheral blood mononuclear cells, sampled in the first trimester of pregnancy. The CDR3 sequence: CASSLGQDGGGYTF. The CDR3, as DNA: TGTGCCAGCAGCTTAGGACAGGATGGGGGCGGCTACACCTTC.